Shown below are 3 T cell receptor beta chains from a single sample sequenced in a study of shared clonotypes between healthy human individuals. Only in-frame clones appear in the TCRdb table, and some are missing; sequencing was by immunoSEQ multiplex PCR. The profile shows 1,100,000 or so clones, around 78% of them singletons. Sequencing was performed on memory CD4+ T cells from PBMCs. Subset meaning: CD45RA-negative fraction. The origin of the receptors is a man aged 18 to 35 in good health. Some clones in this sample may be carry-over from other donors' samples.

On this clone: The sample carries other DNA sequences with the same CDR3. CDR3 coding DNA: TGTGCCACCAGTAAGGGACAGGGATCCTACGAGCAGTACTTC. Translating it yields CATSKGQGSYEQYF. V and J are TRBV15 and TRBJ2-7, with 9 positions matching TRBD1. The CDR3 totals 14 residues. Germline V lookup: CDR1 LNHNV, CDR2 YYDKDF (reference sequence). V was pared by 6 bases and J by 1 base, with 4 bases of the junction left unmatched.

This clone was counted only a few times. The V call is TRBV29-1, the J call TRBJ2-6; D gene ambiguous. The CDR3 covers 14 residues. The germline V gene has CDR1 SQVTM and CDR2 ANQGSEA. V lost 5 bases and J 0 bases, leaving 8 bases between the germline ends. The CDR3 loop is CSVPRNSGANVLTF. CDR3 in DNA: TGCAGCGTTCCCAGAAACTCTGGGGCCAACGTCCTGACTTTC.

The sample holds a few counts of this clone. The chain recombines TRBV7-3 with TRBJ2-1, with 7 bases that match TRBD2. Germline values: CDR1 SGHTA, CDR2 FQGTGA. The ends lost 5 bases at V and 0 bases at J; junction bases unmatched: 4. The CDR3 loop spans 15 amino acids. CDR3 DNA: TGTGCCAGCAGCAAGCTAGCGGCCTCCTACAATGAGCAGTTCTTC. Protein: CASSKLAASYNEQFF.